This TCR beta chain was identified in a study of cytomegalovirus exposure and HLA in healthy donors. General observations from the study: Within a later analysis, the majority of CMV-associated TCR beta chains appeared HLA-restricted.

To note about this clone: The antigen is undetermined.

PCR used 60 Vbeta primers and 13 Jbeta primers. This table comes from immunoSEQ multiplex PCR, and its TCRdb copy is limited to in-frame clones, with some not included. Of 100,000 to 150,000 clones listed, over 65% are singletons. The sequence was collected from a man aged 30 to 45 in good health and CMV-seropositive. The sequenced sample was PBMCs.

The CDR3 sequence is CASSQGSSGGGETQYF. The CDR3, as DNA: TGTGCCAGCAGCCAAGGATCTAGCGGAGGAGGGGAGACCCAGTACTTC. The V call is TRBV4-2, the J call TRBJ2-5, with 7 bases that match TRBD2. CDR3 length: 16 residues. With V trimmed by 1 base and J by 5 bases, 10 bases remained unmatched. Germline assignment: CDR1 LGHNA and CDR2 YNFKEQ.